This T cell receptor beta chain was captured in a study of PD-1 blockade in classical Hodgkin lymphoma. Study findings and constraints: A significant rise in TCR diversity by C4D1 was seen for CD4+ but not CD8+ cells.

The trim removed 8 bases at V and 3 bases at J, leaving 4 bases unmatched. Per the germline V gene, CDR1 is MNHEY and CDR2 is SVGAGI. CDR3 size: 13 residues. This clone has just one count. The target antigen is unknown. Every patient experienced relapse after autologous stem cell transplantation, and brentuximab vedotin exposure varied. Libraries were prepared by immunoSEQ multiplex PCR; TCRdb keeps only in-frame clonotypes and omits some of them. The table records about 66,000 clones, 71% of them present only once. The chain uses TRBV6-5 and TRBJ1-2, with TRBD1 matching over 9 bases. The source material was peripheral blood mononuclear cells (PBMCs), sampled before the second cycle of nivolumab. This clonotype originated in a human donor with classical Hodgkin lymphoma. The chain's CDR3 is CASRDRDDYGYTF. CDR3 DNA sequence: TGTGCCAGCCGGGACAGGGATGACTATGGCTACACCTTC.